This paragraph covers one T cell receptor (beta chain) sequence. Data came from immunoSEQ multiplex PCR; TCRdb stores just in-frame clones and leaves some out. The sample contains under 200,000 clones, 80% of which appear only once. The sample originates from a study of blood T cell repertoires in COVID-19. CDR1 and CDR2 from the germline V gene are SGHDT and YYEEEE. The CDR3 consists of 12 residues. The V and J ends lost 8 bases and 2 bases respectively, with 11 bases between them. The chain combines TRBV5-6 with TRBJ2-7; D is unclear. Sequencing input: PBMCs or T cells enriched from blood (not recorded which). The source of this sequence is a woman aged 60-75 years who had recovered from COVID-19. CDR3 nucleotides: TGTGCCAGGACCGACGGAGCCTACGAGCAGTACTTC. Its translation is CARTDGAYEQYF.